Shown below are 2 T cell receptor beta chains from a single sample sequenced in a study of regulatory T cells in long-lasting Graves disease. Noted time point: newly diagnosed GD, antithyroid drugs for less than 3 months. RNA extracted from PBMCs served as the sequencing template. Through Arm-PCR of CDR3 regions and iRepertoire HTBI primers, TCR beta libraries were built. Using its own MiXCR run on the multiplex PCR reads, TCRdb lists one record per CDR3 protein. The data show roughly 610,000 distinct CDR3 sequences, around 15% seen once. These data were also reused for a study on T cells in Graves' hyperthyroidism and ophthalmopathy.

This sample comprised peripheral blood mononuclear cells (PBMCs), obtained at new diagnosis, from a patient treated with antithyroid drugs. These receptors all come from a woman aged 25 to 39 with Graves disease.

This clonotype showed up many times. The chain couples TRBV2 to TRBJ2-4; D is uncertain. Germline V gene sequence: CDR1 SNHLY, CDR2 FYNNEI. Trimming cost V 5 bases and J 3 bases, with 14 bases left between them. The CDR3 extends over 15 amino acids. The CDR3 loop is CASSPLPSGKNIQYF. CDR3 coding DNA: TGTGCCAGCAGTCCATTGCCGTCGGGCAAAAACATTCAGTACTTC.

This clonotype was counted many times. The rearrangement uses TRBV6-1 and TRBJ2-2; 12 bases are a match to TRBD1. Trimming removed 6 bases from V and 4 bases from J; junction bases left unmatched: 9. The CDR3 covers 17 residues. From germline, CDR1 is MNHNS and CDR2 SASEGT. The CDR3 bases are TGTGCCAGCAGGCCGGGACAGGGGGCCATTCTCACCGGGGAGCTGTTTTTT. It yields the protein CASRPGQGAILTGELFF.